Reported below is one TCR beta chain. Its antigen is still unknown. The data were obtained in a study of CD8+ T cells in alopecia areata. CDR1 is SQVTM and CDR2 is ANQGSEA in the germline V gene. V lost 7 bases to trimming and J lost 4 bases, with 19 bases between them. The CDR3 spans 14 residues. Treatment: oral pan-JAK inhibitor, 5-10 mg twice daily. PBMCs, the starting material, were the source of sorted CD4+ and CD8+ T cells. Investigators isolated RNA and reverse transcribed it into cDNA to act as the sequencing template. The assay was immunoSEQ multiplex PCR, and TCRdb's table has in-frame clones only and misses some. This table has 150,000 to 200,000 clones, roughly 60% appearing once. The study, taken as a whole, reports: Many expanded lesional clones remained in scalp and blood on tofacitinib. Relative to normal scalp, lesional scalp, especially alopecia totalis/universalis, showed higher clonality.

V is TRBV29-1 and J is TRBJ1-2; TRBD1 might be the D (5 bases). The sequenced sample was CD4+ T cells sorted from blood, obtained at week 24, from a patient treated with tofacitinib. The TCR comes from a human donor with alopecia areata. The CDR3 here is CSALSGGLGYGYTF. The CDR3 DNA sequence: TGCAGCGCCCTGTCCGGGGGGTTAGGCTATGGCTACACCTTC. The full variable domain, completed using reference TRBV29-1 and TRBJ1-2, is SAVISQKPSRDICQRGTSLTIQCQVDSQVTMMFWYRQQPGQSLTLIATANQGSEATYESGFVIDKFPISRPNLTFSTLTVSNMSPEDSSIYLCSALSGGLGYGYTFGSGTRLTVV.